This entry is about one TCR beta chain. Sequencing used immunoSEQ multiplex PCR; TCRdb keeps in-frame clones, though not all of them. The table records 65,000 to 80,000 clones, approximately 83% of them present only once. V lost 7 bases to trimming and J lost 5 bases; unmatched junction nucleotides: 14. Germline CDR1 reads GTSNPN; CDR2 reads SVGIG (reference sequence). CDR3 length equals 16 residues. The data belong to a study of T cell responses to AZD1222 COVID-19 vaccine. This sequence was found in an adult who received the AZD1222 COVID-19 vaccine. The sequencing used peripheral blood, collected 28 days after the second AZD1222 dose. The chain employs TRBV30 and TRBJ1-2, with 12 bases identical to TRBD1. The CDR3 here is CASGLRDRGRPYGYTF. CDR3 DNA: TGTGCCTCTGGACTCCGGGACAGGGGGCGACCTTATGGCTACACCTTC.